Listed below are T cell receptor beta chains from one sample, sequenced in a study of shared clonotypes between healthy human individuals. Assay used: immunoSEQ multiplex PCR; TCRdb lists only in-frame clones, some missing. This table holds about 2.1 million clones, 90% to 95% found once. The source material was naive CD8+ T cells from PBMCs. These receptors were obtained from a man aged 18 to 29 in good health. Some clones in this sample may be carry-over from other donors' samples. Each CDR3 is given with its conserved first and last residue. A D gene is named only where the DNA matches it firmly. Size is omitted from some rows. Given values are once, few, many or a class for expanded clones.

TRBD2	TRBV4-2	TRBJ2-1	-	CASSQVGPLADIYNEQFF	TGTGCCAGCAGCCAAGTGGGCCCGCTAGCGGACATATACAATGAGCAGTTCTTC
-	TRBV5-4	TRBJ2-2	-	CASSLSFAGELFF	TGTGCCAGCAGCTTGTCCTTCGCCGGGGAGCTGTTTTTT
-	TRBV27	TRBJ2-1	-	CASSLFRGKDPFF	TGTGCCAGCAGTCTCTTTAGAGGGAAGGACCCGTTCTTC
-	TRBV28	TRBJ2-1	-	CASSITGSNEQFF	TGTGCCAGCAGTATAACAGGGAGCAATGAGCAGTTCTTC
-	TRBV5-4	TRBJ2-5	-	CASSTGETQYF	TGTGCCAGCAGCACCGGGGAGACCCAGTACTTC
-	TRBV5-4	TRBJ2-1	-	CASSLIGNFDEQFF	TGTGCCAGCAGCTTAATTGGTAATTTCGATGAGCAGTTCTTC
-	TRBV27	TRBJ1-1	-	CASSGRVGTEAFF	TGTGCCAGCAGTGGGAGAGTGGGGACTGAAGCTTTCTTT
-	TRBV10-3	TRBJ1-5	-	CAISDIGGNQPQHF	TGTGCCATCAGTGATATCGGAGGCAATCAGCCCCAGCATTTT
TRBD2	TRBV28	TRBJ2-1	-	CASSLTRWVAGTYNEQFF	TGTGCCAGCAGTCTGACCCGGTGGGTAGCGGGAACATACAATGAGCAGTTCTTC
TRBD1	TRBV11-3	TRBJ2-4	once	CASSLQGANIQYF	TGTGCCAGCAGCTTGCAGGGGGCAAACATTCAGTACTTC
-	TRBV27	TRBJ2-5	once	CASRRRGYQETQYF	TGTGCCAGCAGAAGACGAGGGTACCAAGAGACCCAGTACTTC
-	TRBV27	TRBJ2-7	-	CASSPTGLALGEQYF	TGTGCCAGCAGTCCAACGGGACTGGCTCTTGGAGAGCAGTACTTC
-	TRBV7-9	TRBJ2-3	-	CASSLDGDTQYF	TGTGCCAGCAGCTTAGATGGAGATACGCAGTATTTT
TRBD1	TRBV18	TRBJ2-7	-	CASGDRGLSYEQYF	TGTGCCAGCGGGGACAGGGGCCTATCCTACGAGCAGTACTTC
-	TRBV7-6	TRBJ2-2	-	CASSSRDRDSGELFF	TGTGCCAGCAGCTCACGCGACAGGGACTCCGGGGAGCTGTTTTTT
-	TRBV27	TRBJ2-7	-	CASSLSLGTVAYEQYF	TGTGCCAGCAGTTTATCGTTAGGGACGGTTGCCTACGAGCAGTACTTC
TRBD1	TRBV14	TRBJ2-7	-	CASSQRPGQGPYEQYF	TGTGCCAGCAGCCAACGTCCGGGACAGGGACCCTACGAGCAGTACTTC
TRBD2	TRBV7-9	TRBJ2-1	once	CASSLGRGGNEQFF	TGTGCCAGCAGCTTGGGACGGGGGGGCAATGAGCAGTTCTTC
-	TRBV19	TRBJ1-2	-	CASSIEDSYGYTF	TGTGCCAGTAGTATAGAAGACAGCTATGGCTACACCTTC
TRBD1	TRBV5-6	TRBJ1-1	-	CASSLDRGYTEAFF	TGTGCCAGCAGTCTAGACAGGGGATACACTGAAGCTTTCTTT
-	TRBV4-1	TRBJ2-7	-	CASSQESERSYEQYF	TGCGCCAGCAGCCAAGAAAGCGAACGATCCTACGAGCAGTACTTC
-	TRBV10-3	TRBJ1-1	-	CAIIPEAGTEAFF	TGTGCCATCATCCCCGAGGCGGGCACTGAAGCTTTCTTT
TRBD2	TRBV15	TRBJ2-1	-	CATSTHGTSGLYEQFF	TGTGCCACCAGCACCCATGGGACTAGCGGGTTGTATGAGCAGTTCTTC
-	TRBV9	TRBJ2-4	-	CASSMGTGSIQYF	TGTGCCAGCAGCATGGGGACTGGAAGTATTCAGTACTTC
-	TRBV4-1	TRBJ2-1	-	CASSQVPGSHNEQFF	TGCGCCAGCAGCCAAGTCCCAGGCAGTCACAATGAGCAGTTCTTC
-	TRBV6-5	TRBJ1-2	-	CASSRGNAFEGYTF	TGTGCCAGCAGTCGCGGGAACGCCTTCGAGGGCTACACCTTC
-	TRBV6-5	TRBJ1-2	-	CATRGGFGYTF	TGTGCCACCCGGGGAGGGTTCGGCTACACCTTC
-	TRBV28	TRBJ1-2	-	CAHRGSSNYGYTF	TGTGCTCACCGGGGGAGTTCTAACTATGGCTACACCTTC
TRBD1	TRBV4-3	TRBJ1-2	-	CASSQGAGGWGGYTF	TGCGCCAGCAGCCAAGGCGCAGGGGGATGGGGTGGCTACACCTTC
-	TRBV21-1	TRBJ2-7	-	CASSKDRKIVSGTSGGTYEQYF	TGTGCCAGCAGCAAAGATCGGAAGATCGTTTCCGGGACTAGCGGGGGAACCTACGAGCAGTACTTC
-	TRBV4-1	TRBJ2-2	-	CASSQDAGTTGTGELFF	TGCGCCAGCAGCCAAGACGCCGGGACGACGGGGACCGGGGAGCTGTTTTTT
-	TRBV28	TRBJ2-1	-	CASSFSLDNEQFF	TGTGCCAGCAGTTTTTCACTAGATAATGAGCAGTTCTTC
-	TRBV27	TRBJ2-5	-	CASSPMGETQYF	TGTGCCAGCAGTCCCATGGGAGAGACCCAGTACTTC
-	TRBV7-9	TRBJ2-7	-	CASSWAGVNEQYF	TGTGCCAGCAGCTGGGCCGGGGTTAACGAGCAGTACTTC
-	TRBV7-9	TRBJ2-7	-	CASSLSINYEQYF	TGTGCCAGCAGCTTATCGATCAATTACGAGCAGTACTTC
-	TRBV7-7	TRBJ2-2	-	CASSLDPGTEAGELFF	TGTGCCAGCAGCTTAGACCCCGGGACCGAGGCTGGGGAGCTGTTTTTT
-	TRBV29-1	TRBJ2-5	-	CSVGGDRKQETQYF	TGCAGCGTCGGGGGGGACAGAAAGCAAGAGACCCAGTACTTC
TRBD2	TRBV7-6	TRBJ2-1	once	CASSLVRVAGANEQFF	TGTGCCAGCAGCTTAGTTCGGGTAGCGGGTGCCAATGAGCAGTTCTTC
TRBD2	TRBV11-1	TRBJ2-1	-	CASSLGPSGRGHEQFF	TGTGCCAGCAGCTTAGGCCCCAGCGGGAGGGGCCATGAGCAGTTCTTC
-	TRBV7-9	TRBJ2-7	-	CASSLDWGDYEQYF	TGTGCCAGCAGCTTAGATTGGGGGGACTACGAGCAGTACTTC
-	TRBV28	TRBJ2-7	-	CASERVKGVDEQYF	TGTGCCAGCGAAAGGGTGAAGGGGGTTGACGAGCAGTACTTC
TRBD2	TRBV5-4	TRBJ2-1	-	CASSSAGLYNEQFF	TGTGCCAGCAGCTCAGCGGGACTATACAATGAGCAGTTCTTC
-	TRBV5-4	TRBJ2-3	-	CASSGDRSGQLDTQYF	TGTGCCAGCAGCGGAGATCGTTCTGGGCAGCTAGATACGCAGTATTTT
-	TRBV4-2	TRBJ2-6	-	CASSQAPRGTVLLVANVLTF	TGTGCCAGCAGCCAAGCCCCACGGGGGACCGTCCTTCTTGTGGCCAACGTCCTGACTTTC